Listed below are T cell receptor beta chains from one sample, sequenced in a study of prognosis after radiotherapy for stage I lung cancer. TCRdb ran MiXCR on the multiplex PCR reads and lists one entry per CDR3 protein. The table has more than 12,000 distinct CDR3 sequences, 37% seen once. Here the sequenced sample was PBMCs, taken before or after stereotactic body radiation therapy (not recorded which). All receptors come from a donor aged 50 or older with non-small cell lung cancer. CDR3s include the opening cysteine and the closing phenylalanine or tryptophan. Each record gives: D gene, V gene, clone size, J gene, CDR3 DNA, CDR3 protein. The D gene is left open where the match is weak. Clone size is shown for a subset of rows, as once, few, many or a class of expanded clone.

d_call: TRBD2
v_call: TRBV20-1
clone_size: once
j_call: TRBJ2-5
cdr3_nt: TGCAGTGCTCCACCGTTGGTAGCGGGCCTACAAGAGACCCAGTACTTC
cdr3_aa: CSAPPLVAGLQETQYF

d_call: TRBD1
v_call: TRBV6-1
clone_size: once
j_call: TRBJ2-2
cdr3_nt: TGTGCCAGCAGTGAACAGGGGGACGGGGAGCTGTTTTTT
cdr3_aa: CASSEQGDGELFF

d_call: .
v_call: TRBV28
clone_size: once
j_call: TRBJ1-2
cdr3_nt: TGTGCCAGCAGTCCCGAAGGGGACTTCGCAAATGGCTACACCTTC
cdr3_aa: CASSPEGDFANGYTF

d_call: .
v_call: TRBV6-2/TRBV6-3
clone_size: many
j_call: TRBJ1-5
cdr3_nt: TGTGCCAGCAGTTACTCTGGTAGTCAGCCCCAGCATTTT
cdr3_aa: CASSYSGSQPQHF

d_call: TRBD2
v_call: TRBV3-1
clone_size: .
j_call: TRBJ2-7
cdr3_nt: TGTGCCAGCAGCACTAGCGGCGGCGAGCAGTACTTC
cdr3_aa: CASSTSGGEQYF

d_call: TRBD1
v_call: TRBV6-2/TRBV6-3
clone_size: medium-sized
j_call: TRBJ1-5
cdr3_nt: TGTGCCAGCAACTCACCAGACAGGGAAAGAAGCAATCAGCCCCAGCATTTT
cdr3_aa: CASNSPDRERSNQPQHF

d_call: .
v_call: TRBV7-9
clone_size: many
j_call: TRBJ1-6
cdr3_nt: TGTGCCAGCAGCTCGGACGGGGGCGCCTTATCACCCCTCCACTTT
cdr3_aa: CASSSDGGALSPLHF

d_call: .
v_call: TRBV29-1
clone_size: many
j_call: TRBJ2-7
cdr3_nt: TGCAGCGTTTCCGGTGGCCAAAGTATAGACGAGCAGTACTTC
cdr3_aa: CSVSGGQSIDEQYF

d_call: .
v_call: TRBV6-5
clone_size: .
j_call: TRBJ1-2
cdr3_nt: TGTGCCAGCGGTTACTCTATTGAGGCCGTAGCTTATGGCTACACCTTC
cdr3_aa: CASGYSIEAVAYGYTF

d_call: .
v_call: TRBV19
clone_size: .
j_call: TRBJ1-1
cdr3_nt: TGTGCAAGTAGACGACCTCGGCGTCTGGGGGGAAACACTGAAGCTTTCTTT
cdr3_aa: CASRRPRRLGGNTEAFF

d_call: .
v_call: TRBV2
clone_size: many
j_call: TRBJ2-7
cdr3_nt: TGTGCCAGCAGTGCCCCGGGACCCCCATACGAGCAGTACTTC
cdr3_aa: CASSAPGPPYEQYF

d_call: TRBD1
v_call: TRBV6-2/TRBV6-3
clone_size: .
j_call: TRBJ2-7
cdr3_nt: TGTGCCAGTCTGGGACAGTCCTACGAGCAGTACTTC
cdr3_aa: CASLGQSYEQYF

d_call: TRBD2
v_call: TRBV10-2
clone_size: .
j_call: TRBJ2-2
cdr3_nt: TGCGCCAGCAGACTAGCGGGAGTCGGGGAGCTGTTTTTT
cdr3_aa: CASRLAGVGELFF

d_call: TRBD1
v_call: TRBV28
clone_size: medium-sized
j_call: TRBJ1-2
cdr3_nt: TGTGCCAGCAGCCTCGGACAGGGAGCCGACTATGGCTACACCTTC
cdr3_aa: CASSLGQGADYGYTF

d_call: TRBD2
v_call: TRBV6-4
clone_size: many
j_call: TRBJ2-3
cdr3_nt: TGTGCCAGCAGTGGGACTAGCGGGGGCGGCACAGATACGCAGTATTTT
cdr3_aa: CASSGTSGGGTDTQYF

d_call: .
v_call: TRBV9
clone_size: many
j_call: TRBJ1-1
cdr3_nt: TGTGCCAGCAGCGTTACAGGGTCCACTGAAGCTTTCTTT
cdr3_aa: CASSVTGSTEAFF

d_call: .
v_call: TRBV30
clone_size: many
j_call: TRBJ1-4
cdr3_nt: TGTGCCTGGAGTGCGGGGGTTAATGAAAAACTGTTTTTT
cdr3_aa: CAWSAGVNEKLFF

d_call: .
v_call: TRBV11-1
clone_size: .
j_call: TRBJ2-3
cdr3_nt: TGTGCCAGCACCCGTCTGAGGGATACGCAGTATTTT
cdr3_aa: CASTRLRDTQYF

d_call: .
v_call: TRBV3-1
clone_size: many
j_call: TRBJ1-2
cdr3_nt: TGTGCCAGCAGTCGGCTTAACTATGGCTACACCTTC
cdr3_aa: CASSRLNYGYTF

d_call: .
v_call: TRBV19
clone_size: .
j_call: TRBJ2-3
cdr3_nt: TGTGCCAGTAACACCACGGCCGTAGGAGGCACAGATACGCAGTATTTC
cdr3_aa: CASNTTAVGGTDTQYF

d_call: .
v_call: TRBV6-8
clone_size: many
j_call: TRBJ1-5
cdr3_nt: TGTGCCAGCAGTTACGGGGGGGTTAGCAATCAGCCCCAGCATTTT
cdr3_aa: CASSYGGVSNQPQHF

d_call: TRBD2
v_call: TRBV6-5
clone_size: .
j_call: TRBJ2-3
cdr3_nt: TGTGCCAGCAGTTTTGGACTAGAGGGAATTAGCACAGATAAGCAGTATTTT
cdr3_aa: CASSFGLEGISTDKQYF

d_call: TRBD2
v_call: TRBV6-2/TRBV6-3
clone_size: .
j_call: TRBJ2-1
cdr3_nt: TGTGCCACCACCCCTCCAGCGGGAGGTCCCAATGAGCAGTTCTTC
cdr3_aa: CATTPPAGGPNEQFF

d_call: .
v_call: TRBV9
clone_size: many
j_call: TRBJ2-3
cdr3_nt: TGTGCCAGCAGCGGCCTGAGGGGGAGCACAGATACGCAGTATTTT
cdr3_aa: CASSGLRGSTDTQYF

d_call: .
v_call: TRBV20-1
clone_size: many
j_call: TRBJ1-1
cdr3_nt: TGCAGTGCTAGACGTTTGGGGAGGGGGATGAACACTGAAGCTTTCTTT
cdr3_aa: CSARRLGRGMNTEAFF

d_call: TRBD1
v_call: TRBV3-1
clone_size: many
j_call: TRBJ1-1
cdr3_nt: TGTGCCAGCAGCCCCCAGGGGGCCCTGAACACTGAAGCTTTCTTT
cdr3_aa: CASSPQGALNTEAFF

d_call: .
v_call: TRBV20-1
clone_size: many
j_call: TRBJ2-3
cdr3_nt: TGCAGTGCTAGGAGCGTTTTCACAGATACGCAGTATTTT
cdr3_aa: CSARSVFTDTQYF

d_call: TRBD1
v_call: TRBV5-1
clone_size: .
j_call: TRBJ1-2
cdr3_nt: TGCGCCAGCAGCTTGCGACAGGGGTGGGGAAATGGCTACACCTTC
cdr3_aa: CASSLRQGWGNGYTF

d_call: .
v_call: TRBV6-1
clone_size: .
j_call: TRBJ2-7
cdr3_nt: TGTGCCATCAGTGAGGCGATAGGGACTTCAAGGTCCGAGCAGTACTTC
cdr3_aa: CAISEAIGTSRSEQYF

d_call: .
v_call: TRBV20-1
clone_size: medium-sized
j_call: TRBJ2-7
cdr3_nt: TGCAGTGCTAGAGCCGACTGGTCCTACGAGCAGTACTTC
cdr3_aa: CSARADWSYEQYF

d_call: .
v_call: TRBV7-2
clone_size: .
j_call: TRBJ2-7
cdr3_nt: TGTACCAGCAGCGCCGGACTATCGGGTCAGTACTTC
cdr3_aa: CTSSAGLSGQYF

d_call: TRBD2
v_call: TRBV7-8
clone_size: many
j_call: TRBJ2-7
cdr3_nt: TGTGCCAGCAGCTTACAGACAGGGACTAGCGCCTACGAGCAGTACTTC
cdr3_aa: CASSLQTGTSAYEQYF

d_call: .
v_call: TRBV29-1
clone_size: many
j_call: TRBJ1-1
cdr3_nt: TGCAGCGTTGTCCTGGGAGTTAACACTGAAGCTTTCTTT
cdr3_aa: CSVVLGVNTEAFF

d_call: .
v_call: TRBV28
clone_size: .
j_call: TRBJ2-2
cdr3_nt: TGTGCCAGCAATATTATGGGGGGTGCTCACACCGGGGAGCTGTTTTTT
cdr3_aa: CASNIMGGAHTGELFF

d_call: .
v_call: TRBV12-3/TRBV12-4
clone_size: once
j_call: TRBJ1-2
cdr3_nt: TGTGCCAACAGTTTAGGCGGGATAGGGAATGGCTACACCTTC
cdr3_aa: CANSLGGIGNGYTF

d_call: .
v_call: TRBV6-1
clone_size: medium-sized
j_call: TRBJ2-2
cdr3_nt: TGTGCCACCACCGGGGGCGGGGAGCTGTTTTTT
cdr3_aa: CATTGGGELFF

d_call: .
v_call: TRBV7-2
clone_size: .
j_call: TRBJ1-2
cdr3_nt: TGTGCCAGCAGCGCGGCTGCCGGTACAGGGTATGGCTACACCTTC
cdr3_aa: CASSAAAGTGYGYTF

d_call: TRBD2
v_call: TRBV5-5
clone_size: .
j_call: TRBJ2-1
cdr3_nt: TGCGCCAGCAGCCCGCCGGGACTATCGTCTAAACTTCTGAATCAGCAGTTCTTC
cdr3_aa: CASSPPGLSSKLLNQQFF

d_call: .
v_call: TRBV19
clone_size: few
j_call: TRBJ1-2
cdr3_nt: TGTGCCACCTACCTGGGGCGGTATCTTGGCTACACCTTC
cdr3_aa: CATYLGRYLGYTF

d_call: TRBD1
v_call: TRBV28
clone_size: .
j_call: TRBJ2-7
cdr3_nt: TGTGGCAGTTTAAGACAGGGGGCCTACGAGCAGTACTTC
cdr3_aa: CGSLRQGAYEQYF

d_call: TRBD2
v_call: TRBV18
clone_size: many
j_call: TRBJ2-3
cdr3_nt: TGTGCCAGCTCTGCCCGGAGGTCCGTTGGAGCGGGAAGAGATACGCAGTATTTT
cdr3_aa: CASSARRSVGAGRDTQYF

d_call: .
v_call: TRBV7-3
clone_size: many
j_call: TRBJ2-2
cdr3_nt: TGTGCCAGCTCCGGGACTTCAGGGGTCGGGGAGCTGTTTTTT
cdr3_aa: CASSGTSGVGELFF

d_call: TRBD1
v_call: TRBV10-3
clone_size: many
j_call: TRBJ1-1
cdr3_nt: TGTGCCATCAGTGATGCAGGGGGCACTGAAGCTTTCTTT
cdr3_aa: CAISDAGGTEAFF

d_call: TRBD1
v_call: TRBV7-2
clone_size: .
j_call: TRBJ2-7
cdr3_nt: TGTGCCAGCAGCTCAAACAGGGGATACGAGCAGTACTTC
cdr3_aa: CASSSNRGYEQYF

d_call: TRBD1
v_call: TRBV19
clone_size: many
j_call: TRBJ2-3
cdr3_nt: TGTGCCAGTAGCCCCGGGACAGGGTGGGTAAGGACAGATACGCAGTATTTT
cdr3_aa: CASSPGTGWVRTDTQYF

d_call: TRBD1
v_call: TRBV5-1
clone_size: medium-sized
j_call: TRBJ2-1
cdr3_nt: TGCGCCAGCAGCTCGGGACAGTTAACGTACAATGAGCAGTTCTTC
cdr3_aa: CASSSGQLTYNEQFF

d_call: .
v_call: TRBV5-8
clone_size: many
j_call: TRBJ1-5
cdr3_nt: TGTGCCAGCAGCTTGGAGTGGGACAAGCCCCAGCATTTT
cdr3_aa: CASSLEWDKPQHF

d_call: .
v_call: TRBV4-1
clone_size: .
j_call: TRBJ1-2
cdr3_nt: TGCGCCAGCAGCCAAGCCGGGGGCCGCCGCTATGGCTACACCTTC
cdr3_aa: CASSQAGGRRYGYTF

d_call: .
v_call: TRBV20-1
clone_size: many
j_call: TRBJ2-3
cdr3_nt: TGCAGTGCTAGAGTTATAGGGGGGACAGATACGCAGTATTTT
cdr3_aa: CSARVIGGTDTQYF